The 6 T cell receptor beta chains below all came from one sample that was sequenced in a study of Graves' ophthalmopathy and Graves' hyperthyroidism. From RNA, the CDR3 regions of TCR beta chains were amplified and sequenced. The first round was an RT-PCR with HTBI primers, and the second round was a multiplex PCR. TCRdb independently ran MiXCR on the multiplex PCR reads; one entry per CDR3 protein. Altogether 680,000 or so distinct CDR3 sequences are present, 20% to 25% being singletons, with the ten largest covering roughly 6.9%. Material: peripheral blood. Every receptor here comes from a woman younger than 35 with stable Graves' hyperthyroidism. Some clones in this sample may be carry-over from other donors' samples.

The rearrangement joins TRBV7-2 to TRBJ1-5, with unresolved D. V was trimmed by 2 bases and J by 2 bases, leaving 10 bases between them. This CDR3 spans 15 amino acids. Germline V gene lookup returns CDR1 SGHTA and CDR2 FQGNSA. CDR3 sequence: CASSLQAGGNQPQHF. CDR3 nucleotide sequence: TGTGCCAGCAGCTTACAGGCAGGAGGCAATCAGCCCCAGCATTTT.

This clonotype was observed at least ten times. J is TRBJ2-5 and V is TRBV29-1; TRBD1 aligns across 7 bases. Germline CDR1 is SQVTM and CDR2 is ANQGSEA. With 5 bases clipped from V and 5 bases from J, the junction kept 8 bases outside the gene matches. The CDR3 is 13 residues long. The CDR3 reads CSVRRQGLETQYF. As DNA, the CDR3 is TGCAGCGTTAGGAGACAGGGATTGGAGACCCAGTACTTC.

This clonotype came up many times. The gene calls are TRBV9 and TRBJ2-7; D is perhaps TRBD1 (6 bases). The CDR3 is 14 residues long. V shed 0 bases and J shed 0 bases, with 7 bases lying between them. Germline V gene sequence: CDR1 SGDLS, CDR2 YYNGEE. This CDR3 is CASSVAGASYEQYF. The CDR3 region has the DNA TGTGCCAGCAGCGTAGCAGGGGCCTCCTACGAGCAGTACTTC.

In its sample, this clonotype was seen a few times. J is TRBJ2-7 and V is TRBV6-5; D not resolved. This CDR3 contains 13 residues. Germline CDR1 reads MNHEY; CDR2 reads SVGAGI. V lost 4 bases to trimming and J lost 2 bases, with 9 bases between them. The CDR3 DNA follows: TGTGCCAGCAGTTGGTCTGAGGCCTACGAGCAGTACTTC. Translating it yields CASSWSEAYEQYF.

The genes are TRBV30 and TRBJ2-7; D is uncertain. The germline gives CDR1 GTSNPN, CDR2 SVGIG (reference sequence). The CDR3 has 11 residues. Trimming removed 1 base at V and 4 bases at J, with 5 bases between. The CDR3 DNA reads TGTGCCTGGAGTGGCAAATACGAGCAGTACTTC. It specifies CAWSGKYEQYF.

This clonotype occurred many times. The chain combines TRBV6-5 with TRBJ2-2; D gene unclear. Germline CDR1 MNHEY, CDR2 SVGAGI. V lost 4 bases and J lost 5, with 11 bases in between. The CDR3 runs to 14 residues. The CDR3 loop is CASSSYRVTGELFF. The CDR3 bases are TGTGCCAGCAGTTCCTACCGGGTGACCGGGGAGCTGTTTTTT.